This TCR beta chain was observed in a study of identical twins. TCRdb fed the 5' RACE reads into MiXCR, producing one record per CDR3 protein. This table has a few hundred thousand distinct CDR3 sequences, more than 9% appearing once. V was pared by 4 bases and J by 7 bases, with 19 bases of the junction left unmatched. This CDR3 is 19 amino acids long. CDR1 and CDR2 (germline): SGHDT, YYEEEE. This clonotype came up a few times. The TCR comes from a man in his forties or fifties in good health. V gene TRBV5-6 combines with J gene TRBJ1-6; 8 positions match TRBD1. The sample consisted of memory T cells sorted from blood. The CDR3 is CASSLPLDRVQSTNSPLHF. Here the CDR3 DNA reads TGTGCCAGCAGCCTCCCTTTGGACAGGGTTCAATCGACCAATTCACCCCTCCACTTT.